This TCR beta chain comes out of a study of Ad26.COV2.S vaccination and SARS-CoV-2 variants. Indicated treatment: roughly 18 received Ad26.COV2.S at low or high dose, single or two shots; about 5 received placebo; per-sample allocation not given. Sampling was done on day 63 after the first vaccine or placebo injection. Clones were sequenced by immunoSEQ multiplex PCR, and TCRdb holds only the in-frame ones, with some missing. The table has under 500,000 clones, about nine tenths seen once. The TCR originated in a person between 18 and 65 years old who received the Ad26.COV2.S COVID-19 vaccine or a placebo. Sample: peripheral blood, taken in a trial of Ad26.COV2.S vaccine versus placebo.

Here the CDR3 DNA reads TGTGCCACCAGCAGTCGGACAGAGACTGTCTATGGCTACACCTTC. It specifies CATSSRTETVYGYTF. The chain couples TRBV15 to TRBJ1-2, with D possibly TRBD1 on 6 matching bases. The CDR3 is 15 residues long. The V gene lost 3 bases and the J gene lost 4 bases, with 15 bases spanning the gap. The germline gives CDR1 LNHNV, CDR2 YYDKDF (reference sequence).